The clone carrying this T cell receptor (beta chain) was seen only a few times. Germline V gene lookup returns CDR1 SGHRS and CDR2 YFSETQ. The CDR3 covers 15 residues. The V and J ends lost 0 bases and 1 base respectively, with 8 bases between them. These data come from a study of regulatory T cells in long-lasting Graves disease. Time point in this sample: newly diagnosed GD, antithyroid drugs for less than 3 months. Generation of the TCR library employed RNA extracted from PBMCs. Investigators prepared the TCR beta libraries by applying iRepertoire HTBI primers and Arm-PCR of CDR3 regions. Study processing details: Identified segments across samples numbered approximately 62 TRBV and around 13 TRBJ. Each CDR3 protein gets one entry after TCRdb re-called the multiplex PCR reads with MiXCR. Clone size and V and J calls follow TCRdb, not the original study. The sample lists more than 450,000 distinct CDR3 sequences; 15% to 20% were seen once.

These data also featured in a second study, about T cells in Graves' hyperthyroidism and ophthalmopathy.

V and J are TRBV5-1 and TRBJ2-4; tentative D call: TRBD2 (6 bases). Sequencing was performed on peripheral blood mononuclear cells (PBMCs), taken at new diagnosis, from a patient treated with antithyroid drugs. The sequence came from a man aged 40-49 years with Graves disease. The CDR3 region is CASSLDGTAKNIQYF. The CDR3 DNA reads as TGCGCCAGCAGCTTGGATGGGACTGCCAAAAACATTCAGTACTTC.